This record looks at one TCR beta chain sequence and its context. The J segment lost 6 bases and the V segment lost 0 bases, leaving 7 bases of the junction unmatched. This CDR3 has 17 residues. Germline values: CDR1 LGHNA, CDR2 YNFKEQ. The data originate from a study of T cell responses to AZD1222 COVID-19 vaccine. This table comes from immunoSEQ multiplex PCR, and its TCRdb copy is limited to in-frame clones, with some not included. The data hold roughly 120,000 clones, with around 89% observed a single time. The V call is TRBV4-2, the J call TRBJ2-3, with 12 bases fitting TRBD2. This material consisted of peripheral blood, taken on day 0 of AZD1222 vaccination. This receptor was identified in an adult in good health. CDR3 protein: CASSQEASGRAGDTQYF. The CDR3 DNA sequence: TGTGCCAGCAGCCAAGAAGCTAGCGGGAGGGCCGGCGATACGCAGTATTTT.